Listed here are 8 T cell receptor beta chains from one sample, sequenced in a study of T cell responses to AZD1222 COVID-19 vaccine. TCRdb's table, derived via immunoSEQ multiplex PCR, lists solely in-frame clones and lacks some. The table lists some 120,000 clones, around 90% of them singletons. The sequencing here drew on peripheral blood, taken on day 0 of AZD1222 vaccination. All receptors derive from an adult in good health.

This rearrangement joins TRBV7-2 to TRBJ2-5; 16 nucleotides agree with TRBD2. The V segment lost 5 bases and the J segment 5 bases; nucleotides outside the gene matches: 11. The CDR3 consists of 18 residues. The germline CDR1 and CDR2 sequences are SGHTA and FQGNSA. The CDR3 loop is CASSNSGTSGRAGETQYF. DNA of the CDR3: TGTGCCAGCAGCAACTCCGGGACTAGCGGGAGGGCGGGTGAGACCCAGTACTTC.

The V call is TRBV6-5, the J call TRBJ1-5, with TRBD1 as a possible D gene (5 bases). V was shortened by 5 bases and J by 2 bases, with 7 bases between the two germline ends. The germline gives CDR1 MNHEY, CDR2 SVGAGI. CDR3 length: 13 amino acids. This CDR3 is CASSRGGNQPQHF. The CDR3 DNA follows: TGTGCCAGCAGTAGGGGAGGCAATCAGCCCCAGCATTTT.

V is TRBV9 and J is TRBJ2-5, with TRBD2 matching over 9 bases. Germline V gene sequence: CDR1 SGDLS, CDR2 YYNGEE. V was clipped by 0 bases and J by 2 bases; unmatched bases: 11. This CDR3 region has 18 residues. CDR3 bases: TGTGCCAGCAGCGTAGAGGGGATCCTAGCGGGAACTCAAGAGACCCAGTACTTC. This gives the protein CASSVEGILAGTQETQYF.

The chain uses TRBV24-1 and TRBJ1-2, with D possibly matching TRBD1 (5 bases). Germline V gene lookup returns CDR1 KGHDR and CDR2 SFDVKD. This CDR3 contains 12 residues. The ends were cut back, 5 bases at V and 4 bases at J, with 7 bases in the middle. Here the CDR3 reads CATSGGGYGYTF. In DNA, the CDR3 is TGTGCCACCAGTGGTGGGGGCTATGGCTACACCTTC.

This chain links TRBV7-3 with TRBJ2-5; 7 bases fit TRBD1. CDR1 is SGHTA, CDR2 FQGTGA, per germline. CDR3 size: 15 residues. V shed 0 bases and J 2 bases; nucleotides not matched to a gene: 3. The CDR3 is CASSLTYRGQETQYF. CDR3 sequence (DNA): TGTGCCAGCAGCTTAACGTACAGGGGTCAAGAGACCCAGTACTTC.

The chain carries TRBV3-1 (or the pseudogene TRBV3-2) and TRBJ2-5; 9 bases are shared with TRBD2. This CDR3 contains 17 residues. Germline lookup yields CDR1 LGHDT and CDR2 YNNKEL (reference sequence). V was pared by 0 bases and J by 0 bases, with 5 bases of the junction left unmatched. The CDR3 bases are TGTGCCAGCAGCCAAGATCTCGCGGGGGGGTACCAAGAGACCCAGTACTTC. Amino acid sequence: CASSQDLAGGYQETQYF.

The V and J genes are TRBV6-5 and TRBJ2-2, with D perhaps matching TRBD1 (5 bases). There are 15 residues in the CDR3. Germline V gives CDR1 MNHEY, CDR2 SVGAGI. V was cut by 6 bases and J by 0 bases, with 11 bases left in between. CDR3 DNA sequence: TGTGCCAGCAGCTTAGACAGATCGAACACCGGGGAGCTGTTTTTT. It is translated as CASSLDRSNTGELFF.

The CDR3 nucleotides are TGTGCCAGCAGCCAAGATCCAGTAAGCAATCAGCCCCAGCATTTT. Protein: CASSQDPVSNQPQHF. V gene TRBV3-1 (or the pseudogene TRBV3-2) combines with J gene TRBJ1-5; D remains ambiguous. The germline V gene encodes CDR1 LGHDT and CDR2 YNNKEL (reference sequence). The CDR3 covers 15 residues. Deletions cut 0 bases from V and 1 base from J, with 7 bases between.